What follows are 32 T cell receptor beta chains derived from one specimen sequenced in a study of CD8+CD57+ T cells in acquired aplastic anemia. It was genomic DNA that served as the template for profiling TCR beta VDJ and CDR3. TCRdb itself ran the reads through MiXCR, one entry per CDR3 protein. Here the sample spans some 280,000 distinct CDR3 sequences, 50% to 70% being singletons. The specimen was sorted CD4+, CD8+, or CD8+CD57+ T cells (not recorded which) from PBMCs. These receptors came from a human donor with severe aplastic anemia or a healthy control (not recorded which).

Note on this clonotype: A read error may account for a junction end that differs from germline. The chain joins TRBV12-3 or TRBV12-4 to TRBJ2-2; the D call may be TRBD1 or TRBD2 (6 bases each). This CDR3 contains 17 residues. CDR3 bases: TGTGCCAGCAGTTCCGCTGGGGGGCCAGCGAACACCGGGGAGCTGTCTTTT. Translating it yields CASSSAGGPANTGELSF.

V is TRBV9 and J is TRBJ2-5; D perhaps matches TRBD2 (5 bases). Germline CDR1 and CDR2: SGDLS and YYNGEE. The CDR3 has 14 amino acids. The V end was cut by 0 bases, the J end by 3 bases, with 9 bases between. The CDR3 is CASSVALAEETQYF. For the CDR3, the DNA is TGTGCCAGCAGCGTAGCCCTAGCCGAAGAGACCCAGTACTTC.

This clonotype was recorded many times. This chain uses TRBV15 with TRBJ1-4; 7 bases are shared with TRBD1. CDR3 size: 13 residues. In germline, CDR1 is LNHNV, CDR2 YYDKDF (reference sequence). The ends lost 3 bases at V and 7 bases at J; junction bases unmatched: 2. The DNA for the CDR3 is TGTGCCACCAGCAGCGGGACAGTTGAAAAACTGTTTTTT. Amino acid sequence: CATSSGTVEKLFF.

A single count supports this clonotype. The rearrangement joins TRBV9 to TRBJ2-1; no reliable D call. Trimming removed 4 bases from V and 9 bases from J, with 11 bases in between. Germline values: CDR1 SGDLS, CDR2 YYNGEE. The CDR3 consists of 12 residues. The CDR3: CASSPGVVEQFF. CDR3 coding DNA: TGTGCCAGCAGCCCTGGGGTCGTTGAGCAGTTCTTC.

CDR3 sequence: CASSPQVSGNTF. Here the CDR3 DNA reads TGTGCCAGCAGCCCACAGGTCTCTGGAAACACCTTC. This sequence joins TRBV6-5 and TRBJ1-2; D is possibly TRBD1 (5 bases). CDR1 is MNHEY and CDR2 is SVGAGI in the germline V gene. V shed 6 bases and J shed 12 bases, with 17 bases lying between them. The CDR3 is made up of 12 amino acids.

Note on this clonotype: The germline gene is not matched at one end of the junction; a read error may be the cause. The chain is built from TRBV19 and TRBJ2-2; perhaps TRBD2 as D (6 bases). The CDR3 contains 14 residues. Germline-derived CDR1 and CDR2 are LNHDA and SQIVND (reference sequence). CDR3 region: CASSPTRYTGGLFF. CDR3 bases: TGTGCCAGTAGTCCAACTAGGTACACCGGGGGGCTGTTTTTT.

This clonotype was seen many times. The genes are TRBV5-1 and TRBJ1-4, with 7 bases aligning to TRBD1. Trimming at V came to 5 bases and at J to 1 base, leaving 5 bases not matched to a gene. This CDR3 region has 15 residues. Germline lookup yields CDR1 SGHRS and CDR2 YFSETQ. The CDR3 nucleotides are TGCGCCAGCAGAAGGACAGGCTTAACTAATGAAAAACTGTTTTTT. Its translation: CASRRTGLTNEKLFF.

The chain has TRBV27 and TRBJ2-2, with TRBD2 identical over 9 bases. Trimming removed 1 base from V and 2 bases from J; junction bases left unmatched: 11. This CDR3 has 19 amino acids. Germline loops: CDR1 MNHEY, CDR2 SMNVEV (reference sequence). The CDR3 region has the DNA TGTGCCAGCAGTTTATTCAACCTAAGCGGGGGGCCCAACACCGGGGAGCTGTTTTTT. This codes for CASSLFNLSGGPNTGELFF.

The CDR3 region has the DNA TGTGCCAGCAGCCCCACGGGACAGGTCTACGAGCAGTACTTC. Translation gives CASSPTGQVYEQYF. The chain carries TRBV7-6 and TRBJ2-7, with TRBD1 identical over 8 bases. Per the germline V gene, CDR1 is SGHVS and CDR2 is FNYEAQ. Losses at the gene ends were 5 bases for V and 3 bases for J; bases not matched to a gene: 6. The CDR3 extends over 14 amino acids.

This sequence joins TRBV7-2 and TRBJ1-4; D is uncertain. The CDR3 consists of 15 residues. The V and J ends lost 4 bases and 0 bases respectively, with 9 bases between them. CDR1 SGHTA and CDR2 FQGNSA come from the germline V gene. In DNA, the CDR3 is TGTGCCAGCAGCTGGGCTGAAGCAACTAATGAAAAACTGTTTTTT. This gives the protein CASSWAEATNEKLFF.

There are many counts of this clonotype. V is TRBV9 and J is TRBJ2-1; TRBD2 aligns across 11 bases. The CDR3 contains 17 residues. The ends lost 3 bases at V and 0 bases at J; junction bases unmatched: 5. Looked up from germline, CDR1 is SGDLS and CDR2 is YYNGEE. CDR3: CASSGIAGGSSYNEQFF. The CDR3 coding sequence is TGTGCCAGCAGCGGAATAGCGGGGGGGAGCTCCTACAATGAGCAGTTCTTC.

On this clonotype: A much larger clone differs from this one at a single base, so this may be a read error. The chain joins TRBV28 to TRBJ2-7; D remains ambiguous. The CDR3 runs to 11 residues. Trimming took off 11 bases at V and 3 bases at J, with 11 bases between the two ends. The germline V gene has CDR1 MDHEN and CDR2 SYDVKM. The CDR3 DNA reads as TGTGCCGGCAAAGGGATCTACGAGCAGTACTTC. Translation: CAGKGIYEQYF.

The chain joins TRBV5-4 to TRBJ2-6; D tentatively fits TRBD1 or TRBD2 (5 bases each). CDR3 length: 13 amino acids. Looked up from germline, CDR1 is SGHNT and CDR2 is YYREEE (reference sequence). In DNA form, the CDR3 reads TGTGCAGGGGCGGGCTCTGGGGCCAACGTCCTGACTTTC. This codes for CAGAGSGANVLTF.

The chain combines TRBV7-3 with TRBJ1-5; 8 bases match TRBD1. With V trimmed by 10 bases and J by 1 base, 12 bases remained unmatched. The CDR3 has 16 residues. Germline-derived CDR1 and CDR2 are SGHTA and FQGTGA. The CDR3 loop is CATKDRDIKSNQPQHF. The DNA of the CDR3 is TGTGCCACCAAGGACAGGGACATCAAGAGCAATCAGCCCCAGCATTTT.

V usage is TRBV19 and J usage is TRBJ1-1, with no clear D. This CDR3 has 14 amino acids. V lost 6 bases and J lost 0, with 11 bases in between. Germline V gives CDR1 LNHDA, CDR2 SQIVND (reference sequence). The CDR3: CASRSGKMNTEAFF. DNA of the CDR3: TGTGCCAGTAGGTCAGGTAAGATGAACACTGAAGCTTTCTTT.

This clonotype has a single count. This sequence joins TRBV2 and TRBJ1-5; 10 bases line up with TRBD1. The trim removed 2 bases at V and 6 bases at J, leaving 7 bases unmatched. Looked up from germline, CDR1 is SNHLY and CDR2 is FYNNEI. The CDR3 extends over 16 amino acids. The CDR3 is CASSEWGQGHGQPQHF. The CDR3, as DNA: TGTGCCAGCAGTGAATGGGGACAGGGGCATGGTCAGCCCCAGCATTTT.

The J gene is TRBJ1-6, the V gene TRBV7-9; perhaps TRBD1 as D (5 bases). The length of the CDR3 is 16 residues. Germline V gives CDR1 SEHNR, CDR2 FQNEAQ (reference sequence). Trimming shortened V by 5 bases and J by 8 bases, and 19 bases separated the two germline ends. The CDR3 sequence: CASSASSGRVDSPLHF. In DNA, the CDR3 is TGTGCCAGCAGCGCCTCCTCAGGCAGGGTGGATTCACCCCTCCACTTT.

This clonotype showed up many times. The chain joins TRBV7-2 to TRBJ2-6, with no clear D. CDR1 is SGHTA and CDR2 is FQGNSA in the germline V gene. Trimming cost V 1 base and J 1 base, with 11 bases left between them. The CDR3 loop spans 17 amino acids. The CDR3 is CASSLDLFTSGANVLTF. CDR3 bases: TGTGCCAGCAGCTTAGATTTATTCACATCTGGGGCCAACGTCCTGACTTTC.

This clonotype was detected many times. The chain joins TRBV20-1 to TRBJ1-1; D is undetermined. V was clipped by 3 bases and J by 1 base, with 9 bases between them. The CDR3 totals 13 residues. In germline, CDR1 is DFQATT, CDR2 SNEGSKA (reference sequence). The CDR3 reads CSASIYGNTEAFF. DNA for the CDR3: TGCAGTGCTAGTATTTACGGGAACACTGAAGCTTTCTTT.

The gene calls are TRBV7-2 and TRBJ1-1; D remains ambiguous. V was clipped by 5 bases and J by 2 bases, with 9 bases between them. Germline V gene sequence: CDR1 SGHTA, CDR2 FQGNSA. The CDR3 spans 13 residues. DNA of the CDR3: TGTGCCAGCAGCATTCGATATAACACTGAAGCTTTCTTT. This translates into CASSIRYNTEAFF. The variable domain in full, completed from reference TRBV7-2 and TRBJ1-1, reads GAGVSQSPSNKVTEKGKDVELRCDPISGHTALYWYRQSLGQGLEFLIYFQGNSAPDKSGLPSDRFSAERTGGSVSTLTIQRTQQEDSAVYLCASSIRYNTEAFFGQGTRLTVV.

This clonotype was seen repeatedly, ten times or more. This chain joins TRBV12-5 and TRBJ1-1; no definite D call. This CDR3 spans 15 amino acids. Trimming removed 0 bases from V and 1 base from J, with 9 bases in between. Per the germline V gene, CDR1 is LGHNT and CDR2 is FRNRAP. DNA for the CDR3: TGTGCTAGTGGTTTGGTAATTGGGCCGAACACTGAAGCTTTCTTT. It is translated as CASGLVIGPNTEAFF.

The chain links TRBV19 to TRBJ2-3; D is undetermined. CDR1 LNHDA and CDR2 SQIVND come from the germline V gene (reference sequence). Deletions cut 1 base from V and 1 base from J, with 3 bases between. This CDR3 has 13 residues. CDR3 bases: TGTGCCAGTAGTATAGCGGGCACAGATACGCAGTATTTT. It is translated as CASSIAGTDTQYF. Based on the CDR3 plus reference TRBV19 and TRBJ2-3, the full variable domain is DGGITQSPKYLFRKEGQNVTLSCEQNLNHDAMYWYRQDPGQGLRLIYYSQIVNDFQKGDIAEGYSVSREKKESFPLTVTSAQKNPTAFYLCASSIAGTDTQYFGPGTRLTVL.

The chain recombines TRBV11-3 with TRBJ2-3; no definite D call. The V gene lost 5 bases and the J gene lost 2 bases, with 20 bases spanning the gap. This CDR3 comprises 17 residues. Germline CDR1 is SGHNT and CDR2 is YENEEA. CDR3 nucleotide sequence: TGTGCCAGCAGCCAAGATCTTTTTCCCCCCGTCACAGATACGCAGTATTTT. Protein sequence: CASSQDLFPPVTDTQYF.

This clonotype was recorded at least ten times. This chain uses TRBV24-1 with TRBJ2-1; weak D call: TRBD2 (6 bases). Trimming pared 4 bases from V and 9 bases from J, leaving 27 bases between. This CDR3 region has 18 residues. Germline-derived CDR1 and CDR2 are KGHDR and SFDVKD. The CDR3 region is CATSEPTGDSKSPLEQFF. DNA of the CDR3: TGTGCCACCAGTGAACCCACCGGGGACTCCAAGAGCCCGCTTGAGCAGTTCTTC.

This clonotype was observed a handful of times. This chain joins TRBV7-7 and TRBJ2-2; the match to TRBD2 covers 11 bases. The CDR3 sequence is 16 residues long. Germline V gene lookup returns CDR1 SSHAT and CDR2 FNYEAQ (reference sequence). V shed 3 bases, J shed 2 bases, and the junction held 2 bases outside the gene matches. CDR3 region: CASSLGTSGNTGELFF. The CDR3 DNA sequence: TGTGCCAGCAGCTTGGGGACTAGCGGAAACACCGGGGAGCTGTTTTTT.

Of note for this clonotype: Because it lacks the conserved phenylalanine or tryptophan at the end, this CDR3 is likely a read error. The limits of the CDR3 on the DNA are not certain, so only TCRdb's listed CDR3 is given. The CDR3 region is CASSLRGPNY. The J gene is TRBJ1-6, the V gene TRBV7-9; the table calls TRBD1, which could not be checked here. Germline CDR1 SEHNR, CDR2 FQNEAQ (reference sequence). Counting both end residues, the CDR3 totals 10 amino acids.

The V call is TRBV7-2, the J call TRBJ1-6; possible D gene TRBD1, 6 bases. Germline values: CDR1 SGHTA, CDR2 FQGNSA. The V gene lost 2 bases and the J gene lost 8 bases, with 16 bases spanning the gap. This CDR3 contains 16 residues. The CDR3 region has the DNA TGTGCCAGCAGCTTATTTTCAGCGGGGGCCGATTCACCCCTCCACTTT. Translating gives CASSLFSAGADSPLHF.

This clonotype was recorded at least ten times. Here the CDR3 DNA reads TGCGCCAGCAGCTCCACCCCAGCCATAGGGGGGGACCCCTACGAGCAGTACTTC. It translates to CASSSTPAIGGDPYEQYF. The chain carries TRBV5-1 and TRBJ2-7, with a weak D call TRBD2 (7 bases). Germline lookup yields CDR1 SGHRS and CDR2 YFSETQ. V shed 3 bases and J shed 2 bases, with 24 bases lying between them. The CDR3 consists of 18 residues.

This clonotype was counted once. CDR3 sequence: CASSFRGLVTDTQYF. Written as DNA, the CDR3 is TGTGCCAGCAGCTTTAGGGGACTAGTCACAGATACGCAGTATTTT. The chain links TRBV7-2 to TRBJ2-3; TRBD2 agrees at 8 bases. After removal of 3 bases from V and 2 bases from J, the junction contained 4 bases not matched to a gene. The germline V gene has CDR1 SGHTA and CDR2 FQGNSA. The CDR3 has 15 residues.

About this clonotype itself: The junction shows a germline mismatch at one end, possibly a read error. This rearrangement joins TRBV10-2 to TRBJ2-7; perhaps D is TRBD1 or TRBD2 (5 bases each). Germline V gives CDR1 WSHSY, CDR2 SAAADI. The CDR3 is 14 amino acids. The DNA for the CDR3 is TGTGCCAGCAGCCCCCCGGGGACCCCCTACGAGCAGTACTTC. Translated, it gives CASSPPGTPYEQYF.

The chain has TRBV9 and TRBJ2-1, with D unclear. Deletions cut 0 bases from V and 5 bases from J, with 6 bases between. The CDR3 is made up of 13 amino acids. The germline V gene has CDR1 SGDLS and CDR2 YYNGEE. The CDR3: CASSVDYHNEQFF. CDR3 DNA: TGTGCCAGCAGCGTAGACTACCACAATGAGCAGTTCTTC.

The rearrangement joins TRBV7-9 to TRBJ2-1, with D possibly matching TRBD1 (6 bases). In germline, CDR1 is SEHNR, CDR2 FQNEAQ (reference sequence). The V end lost 2 bases, the J end lost 13 bases, and 12 bases lay between the germline ends. The CDR3 has 12 amino acids. The CDR3: CASSLLVGAQFF. CDR3 sequence (DNA): TGTGCCAGCAGCTTATTAGTGGGGGCCCAGTTCTTC.